This T cell receptor (beta chain) was captured in a study of tumor-infiltrating lymphocytes in primary liver carcinoma. Study-wide background: Productive TCRbeta read counts per sample ran from roughly 3.4 to 7.5 million and were similar across tissue types.

The CDR3 is 13 amino acids. Trimming removed 7 bases from V and 3 bases from J, with 9 bases in between. Germline V gene sequence: CDR1 MNHEY, CDR2 SVGEGT. Both blood RNA, taken from unsorted whole blood, and germline DNA were extracted. Note on this clonotype: The target antigen is unknown. A much larger clone differs from this one at a single base, so this may be a read error.

Findings of the study overall: Comparison of CD4+ and CD8+ repertoires was precluded by bulk unsorted samples. Paired tumor-adjacent and tumor-blood samples overlapped less than tumor region pairs did.

TCR beta cDNA was prepared out of 500 ng total RNA by means of a constant-region primer. Modified slightly, ARM-PCR produced TCR beta libraries over three nested multiplex PCR rounds. The study ran its first two PCR rounds for about 11 cycles each, using TRBV1-TRBV30 forward primers and a C-beta reverse primer. TCRdb re-called the multiplex PCR reads with MiXCR, one entry per CDR3 protein. The sample has 300,000 to 350,000 distinct CDR3 sequences, around 60% seen once. The rearrangement links TRBV6-2 or TRBV6-3 to TRBJ2-2; D uncertain. The source of this sequence is a man aged 40-49 years with primary liver carcinoma and hepatitis B virus infection. The sample comprised peripheral blood. The CDR3 DNA reads as TGTGCCAGCACCGTGGATCACACCGGGGAGCTGTTTTTT. Protein sequence: CASTVDHTGELFF.